One and the same sample provided the 3 T cell receptor beta chains below, sequenced in a study of long-term antiretroviral therapy in people with HIV (dated by TCRdb to 2021 to 2024). The immunoSEQ hsTCRB v3.0 assay was used at survey level resolution to sequence the TRB variable region. TCRdb carries this immuneACCESS record with in-frame sequences only. Its versions omit some clonotypes, under half of them owing to an unresolved V gene in the studies checked, with the rest unexplained. For this sample there are tens of thousands of clones; more than 75% appear just once. The ten largest make up about 0.93% of the sample. Sequenced material: unsorted PBMCs, taken 2 years after starting antiretroviral therapy. The receptor set was obtained from a man aged 50 to 60 with HIV.

The chain employs TRBV7-2 and TRBJ2-3; D is uncertain. The germline gives CDR1 SGHTA, CDR2 FQGNSA. The V gene lost 6 bases and the J gene lost 0 bases, with 7 bases spanning the gap. This CDR3 is 13 amino acids long. CDR3 amino acids: CASRVGSTDTQYF. The CDR3 coding sequence is TGTGCCAGCAGGGTGGGTAGCACAGATACGCAGTATTTT.

The rearrangement joins TRBV28 to TRBJ2-3, with D unresolved. The germline V gene encodes CDR1 MDHEN and CDR2 SYDVKM. CDR3 size: 15 residues. V lost 2 bases to trimming and J lost 1 base, with 10 bases between them. The CDR3 sequence: CASSLLRWGTDTQYF. CDR3 DNA sequence: TGTGCCAGCAGTTTACTTCGTTGGGGCACAGATACGCAGTATTTT.

This clone was recorded once. The chain links TRBV5-1 to TRBJ2-2; TRBD1 matches 8 bases. The CDR3 consists of 17 residues. The germline CDR1 and CDR2 sequences are SGHRS and YFSETQ. V lost 4 bases, J lost 1 base, and 9 bases stayed unmatched. The CDR3 region is CASSPVRGTGNTGELFF. The CDR3, as DNA: TGCGCCAGCAGCCCGGTGCGCGGGACAGGGAACACCGGGGAGCTGTTTTTT. Full variable domain (rest looked up from reference TRBV5-1 and TRBJ2-2): KAGVTQTPRYLIKTRGQQVTLSCSPISGHRSVSWYQQTPGQGLQFLFEYFSETQRNKGNFPGRFSGRQFSNSRSEMNVSTLELGDSALYLCASSPVRGTGNTGELFFGEGSRLTVL.